This TCR beta chain was profiled in a study of T cells after yellow fever vaccination. Study results and limitations: Repertoires obtained by FACS sorting could include abundant clonotypes that entered as contaminants from the bulk population. Across the CD4 and CD8 compartments, a small share of clonotypes was present in both.

This clonotype was observed a few times. The antigen is not known. The TCR cDNA carried a universal primer site and UMIs from 5'RACE template switching. A single record per CDR3 protein comes from TCRdb applying MiXCR to the 5' RACE reads. The sample holds approximately 450,000 distinct CDR3 sequences, roughly a sixth seen once. Here the sequenced sample was PBMCs, taken before the yellow fever booster vaccination. The receptor comes from a man between 18 and 35 years old who received the YFV17D yellow fever vaccine.

The CDR3 loop reads CASSPRMDGGPTTDTQYF. The CDR3 bases are TGTGCCAGCAGCCCGAGGATGGACGGGGGGCCTACCACAGATACGCAGTATTTT. The chain is built from TRBV7-6 and TRBJ2-3; D perhaps matches TRBD2 (7 bases). The V gene lost 5 bases and the J gene lost 2 bases, with 23 bases spanning the gap. Germline lookup yields CDR1 SGHVS and CDR2 FNYEAQ. The CDR3 totals 18 residues.